This T cell receptor beta chain comes out of a study of tumor and adjacent non-tumor tissue in lung cancer. Whole-study context: Aged roughly 31 to 85 years, patients included fewer than 11 men and roughly five women with stage I to III disease.

This clonotype was counted at least ten times. The antigen is undetermined. A modified ARM-PCR protocol with three rounds of nested PCR amplified TCRbeta. TCRdb processed the multiplex PCR reads anew with MiXCR; each CDR3 protein has one entry. The sample lists some 100,000 distinct CDR3 sequences; 55% to 65% were seen once. Unmatched junction bases numbered 5, after V lost 5 bases and J lost 2 bases. CDR3 length: 15 amino acids. Germline V CDR1 and CDR2: MGHRA, YSYEKL. Study-wide findings and caveats: In normal lung, the top 100 clones were significantly more dominant than in tumor. Higher tumor TCR diversity was associated with shorter survival.

This sample's RNA came from whole unsorted tissue. More than 3 cm separated this lung sample from the edge of the tumor. The material sequenced was distant non-tumor lung tissue. The V and J genes are TRBV4-1 and TRBJ2-3; 9 bases map to TRBD1. This clonotype was sampled from a man aged 30 to 39 with non-small cell lung cancer. CDR3 in amino acids: CASSSDRGITDTQYF. The CDR3 nucleotides read TGCGCCAGCAGCTCCGACAGGGGGATCACAGATACGCAGTATTTT.